Listed here are 20 T cell receptor beta chains from one sample, sequenced in a study of blood T cell repertoires in COVID-19. Sequenced by immunoSEQ multiplex PCR; TCRdb stores in-frame clones only, minus some. There are fewer than 200,000 clones in the sample; roughly 80% occur only once, and about a tenth lies in the top ten. Source material: peripheral blood. The receptor set was obtained from a man in his sixties or seventies with active or convalescent COVID-19.

The chain has TRBV9 and TRBJ2-7, with 10 nucleotides matching TRBD2. J was trimmed by 5 bases and V by 3 bases; bases with no gene match: 5. CDR1 is SGDLS and CDR2 is YYNGEE in the germline V gene. CDR3 length: 14 amino acids. The CDR3 DNA is TGTGCCAGCAGCGCCAGCGGGAGGGCCGACGAGCAGTACTTC. As protein: CASSASGRADEQYF.

This rearrangement joins TRBV2 to TRBJ2-4; weak D call: TRBD2 (5 bases). The germline V gene encodes CDR1 SNHLY and CDR2 FYNNEI. With 0 bases removed from V and 0 bases from J, the gap between germline ends came to 12 bases. The CDR3 runs to 17 residues. CDR3 region: CASSEATGGGAKNIQYF. CDR3 sequence (DNA): TGTGCCAGCAGTGAAGCAACGGGTGGAGGAGCCAAAAACATTCAGTACTTC.

The chain joins TRBV3-1 (or the pseudogene TRBV3-2) to TRBJ1-6; the match to TRBD1 covers 10 bases. This CDR3 is built from 15 residues. The V and J ends lost 3 bases and 10 bases, in that order; junction bases with no gene match: 6. Germline V gene sequence: CDR1 LGHDT, CDR2 YNNKEL (reference sequence). DNA for the CDR3: TGTGCCAGCAGCCATGCCGGGACAGGGGCCTCACCCCTCCACTTT. The encoded protein is CASSHAGTGASPLHF.

The rearrangement links TRBV18 to TRBJ1-2, with TRBD1 matching over 7 bases. The length of the CDR3 is 16 residues. The trim removed 1 base at V and 4 bases at J, leaving 9 bases unmatched. The germline gives CDR1 KGHSH, CDR2 LQKENI. The CDR3 DNA is TGTGCCAGCTCACCACAAGGAGGTCGACAGGGCTATGGCTACACCTTC. Translated: CASSPQGGRQGYGYTF.

The chain is built from TRBV7-3 and TRBJ2-1; 8 bases line up with TRBD2. The CDR3 is 15 residues long. Trimming cost V 4 bases and J 1 base; bases outside gene matches: 3. CDR1 is SGHTA, CDR2 FQGTGA, per germline. Here the CDR3 DNA reads TGTGCCAGCAGCTCGGGACTAGTGTCCTACAATGAGCAGTTCTTC. Residues: CASSSGLVSYNEQFF.

This clone was seen a few times. V usage is TRBV7-9 and J usage is TRBJ1-2; D is uncertain. Germline CDR1 and CDR2: SEHNR and FQNEAQ (reference sequence). The CDR3 spans 15 residues. V lost 1 base and J 1 base, leaving 10 bases between the germline ends. CDR3 nucleotide sequence: TGTGCCAGCAGCTTAGTGGGCGGGAATAACTATGGCTACACCTTC. Its translation: CASSLVGGNNYGYTF.

The genes are TRBV3-1 (or the pseudogene TRBV3-2) and TRBJ2-2; the D gene is possibly TRBD1 (5 bases). The germline gives CDR1 LGHDT, CDR2 YNNKEL (reference sequence). Trimming removed 1 base at V and 7 bases at J, with 10 bases between. CDR3 length equals 14 residues. The CDR3 sequence: CASSQAGFGGELFF. Here the CDR3 DNA reads TGTGCCAGCAGCCAAGCAGGGTTTGGCGGGGAGCTGTTTTTT.

The V call is TRBV28, the J call TRBJ1-5; a possible D gene is TRBD1 (6 bases). The CDR3 has 14 residues. V was cut by 3 bases and J by 5 bases, with 11 bases left in between. The V gene's germline CDR1 is MDHEN and CDR2 SYDVKM. The CDR3 bases are TGTGCCAGCAGTTTTTATGAGGGGGATCAGCCCCAGCATTTT. Translating gives CASSFYEGDQPQHF.

V gene TRBV7-2 combines with J gene TRBJ1-2, with 9 bases fitting TRBD1. J was trimmed by 5 bases and V by 5 bases; bases with no gene match: 6. Germline assignment: CDR1 SGHTA and CDR2 FQGNSA. This CDR3 comprises 14 residues. CDR3 nucleotide sequence: TGTGCCAGCAGCCAAGGGGGACAGGGTTATGGCTACACCTTC. Translation: CASSQGGQGYGYTF. Looking up the rest from reference TRBV7-2 and TRBJ1-2 gives the full variable domain: GAGVSQSPSNKVTEKGKDVELRCDPISGHTALYWYRQSLGQGLEFLIYFQGNSAPDKSGLPSDRFSAERTGGSVSTLTIQRTQQEDSAVYLCASSQGGQGYGYTFGSGTRLTVV.

The count of this clone is one. The chain carries TRBV5-1 and TRBJ1-1; 10 nucleotides agree with TRBD1. CDR1 is SGHRS and CDR2 is YFSETQ in the germline V gene. V trimming: 2 bases; J trimming: 2 bases; junction bases outside the gene matches: 3. The CDR3 loop spans 15 amino acids. This chain's CDR3 is CASSFTTGGNTEAFF. The CDR3 region has the DNA TGCGCCAGCAGCTTTACGACAGGGGGCAACACTGAAGCTTTCTTT.

In its sample, this clone was seen a few times. The chain links TRBV19 to TRBJ2-7, with 8 bases aligning to TRBD2. The CDR3 is 16 amino acids. The junction had 14 bases not matched to a gene; V was cut back by 6 bases and J by 4 bases. The germline V gene has CDR1 LNHDA and CDR2 SQIVND (reference sequence). Written as DNA, the CDR3 is TGTGCCAGTAGACCGGGGGGCATAGCGGGGAAATACGAGCAGTACTTC. Protein: CASRPGGIAGKYEQYF.

The J gene is TRBJ1-6, the V gene TRBV10-1; possible D gene TRBD1, 5 bases. This CDR3 region has 13 residues. Per the germline V gene, CDR1 is WNHNN and CDR2 is SYGVQD (reference sequence). Trimming took off 9 bases at V and 5 bases at J, with 11 bases between the two ends. The CDR3 here is CASHDSDNSPLHF. CDR3 nucleotide sequence: TGCGCCAGTCATGACAGCGATAATTCACCCCTCCACTTT.

The chain couples TRBV6-5 to TRBJ2-2; 7 bases match TRBD2. V shed 0 bases and J 5 bases; nucleotides not matched to a gene: 6. This CDR3 has 16 residues. In germline, CDR1 is MNHEY, CDR2 SVGAGI. The CDR3 DNA is TGTGCCAGCAGTTACTCGGAAGCGGGACTAACCGGGGAGCTGTTTTTT. It codes for CASSYSEAGLTGELFF.

A single count supports this clone. The chain carries TRBV3-1 (or the pseudogene TRBV3-2) and TRBJ1-2; D call uncertain. The V gene lost 1 base and the J gene lost 8 bases, with 11 bases spanning the gap. There are 13 residues in the CDR3. The germline V gene encodes CDR1 LGHDT and CDR2 YNNKEL (reference sequence). CDR3 nucleotide sequence: TGTGCCAGCAGCCAAGGTGGACTCGGGGGCTACACCTTC. This sequence encodes CASSQGGLGGYTF.

This rearrangement joins TRBV5-1 to TRBJ1-3; 7 bases match TRBD1. The germline V gene has CDR1 SGHRS and CDR2 YFSETQ. After removal of 3 bases from V and 4 bases from J, the junction contained 1 base not matched to a gene. This CDR3 contains 13 residues. CDR3 bases: TGCGCCAGCAGCTCGACAGGGGGAAACACCATATATTTT. This encodes CASSSTGGNTIYF.

This chain joins TRBV5-6 and TRBJ1-4, with TRBD1 as a possible D gene (6 bases). The V gene's germline CDR1 is SGHDT and CDR2 YYEEEE. V was cut by 1 base and J by 8 bases, with 15 bases left in between. CDR3 length equals 15 residues. This CDR3 is CASSLRDTLIEKLFF. The CDR3 coding sequence is TGTGCCAGCAGCTTGAGGGACACCCTAATCGAAAAACTGTTTTTT.

The gene calls are TRBV24-1 and TRBJ1-2; D might be TRBD1 (6 bases). Germline V CDR1 and CDR2: KGHDR, SFDVKD. The CDR3 has 14 residues. V shed 5 bases and J shed 8 bases, with 17 bases lying between them. CDR3 DNA: TGTGCCACCAGTGGTGGGGCCCGGGACAAAGGCTACACCTTC. It yields the protein CATSGGARDKGYTF.

This chain uses TRBV7-2 with TRBJ1-1; tentative D call: TRBD1 (5 bases). The CDR3 length is 13 residues. Trimming took off 3 bases at V and 10 bases at J, with 15 bases between the two ends. CDR1 SGHTA and CDR2 FQGNSA come from the germline V gene. CDR3 sequence: CASSFEGARGAFF. Written as DNA, the CDR3 is TGTGCCAGCAGCTTTGAAGGGGCCAGAGGAGCTTTCTTT.

This rearrangement joins TRBV2 to TRBJ1-2; 7 nucleotides line up with TRBD1. Unmatched junction bases numbered 5, after V lost 6 bases and J lost 10 bases. The CDR3 extends over 11 amino acids. The germline V gene encodes CDR1 SNHLY and CDR2 FYNNEI. The CDR3 loop is CASSGDSYYTF. The CDR3, as DNA: TGTGCCAGCAGCGGGGACAGTTACTACACCTTC.

In its sample, this clone was seen once. The chain uses TRBV5-4 and TRBJ2-3; TRBD2 matches 13 bases. Germline assignment: CDR1 SGHNT and CDR2 YYREEE (reference sequence). With 5 bases clipped from V and 4 bases from J, the junction kept 4 bases outside the gene matches. CDR3 size: 15 residues. The CDR3 DNA reads as TGTGCCAGCAGTTCAACTAGCGGGGGGGCAGATACGCAGTATTTT. Amino acids: CASSSTSGGADTQYF.